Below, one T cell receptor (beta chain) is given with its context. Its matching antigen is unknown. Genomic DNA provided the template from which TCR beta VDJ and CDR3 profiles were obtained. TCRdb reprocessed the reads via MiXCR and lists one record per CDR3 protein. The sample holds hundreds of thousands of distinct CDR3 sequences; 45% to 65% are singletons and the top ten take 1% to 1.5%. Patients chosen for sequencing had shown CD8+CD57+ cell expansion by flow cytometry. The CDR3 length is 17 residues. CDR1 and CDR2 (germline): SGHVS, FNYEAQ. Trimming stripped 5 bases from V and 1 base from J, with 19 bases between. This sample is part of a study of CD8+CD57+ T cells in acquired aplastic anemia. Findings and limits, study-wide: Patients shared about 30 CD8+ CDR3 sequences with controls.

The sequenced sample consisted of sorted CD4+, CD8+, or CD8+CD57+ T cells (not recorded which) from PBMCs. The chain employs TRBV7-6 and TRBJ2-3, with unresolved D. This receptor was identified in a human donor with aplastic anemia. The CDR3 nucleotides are TGTGCCAGCAGCCCGTCCCCGGCAGATCGAGGCACAGATACGCAGTATTTT. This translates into CASSPSPADRGTDTQYF.